A single TCR beta chain is shown here with its context. Germline lookup yields CDR1 ENHRY and CDR2 SYGVKD. This CDR3 is built from 18 residues. V lost 6 bases to trimming and J lost 0 bases; unmatched junction nucleotides: 11. These data come from a study of T cell changes during pregnancy in multiple sclerosis. Method: immunoSEQ multiplex PCR; TCRdb's copy keeps in-frame clones and lacks some. The profile shows 66,000 or so clones, about nine tenths of them singletons. The chain links TRBV10-3 to TRBJ2-1, with TRBD1 matching 10 bases. The material sequenced was peripheral blood, taken in the first trimester of pregnancy. The sequence was collected from a female donor in good health, enrolled as a control in a pregnancy study. CDR3 region: CAIRTGQGGLSSYNEQFF. CDR3 bases: TGTGCCATCAGGACCGGACAGGGGGGCTTAAGCTCCTACAATGAGCAGTTCTTC.